Following are 5 T cell receptor beta chains from one sample sequenced in a study of technical replicates of blood from a few donors. Data came from immunoSEQ multiplex PCR; TCRdb stores just in-frame clones and leaves some out. The table has some 8,000 clones, 90% seen once. The sample comprised PBMCs. The receptor set was obtained from a human donor in good health.

V is TRBV5-8 and J is TRBJ1-4; 7 bases map to TRBD1. The CDR3 is made up of 16 amino acids. Germline assignment: CDR1 SGHTS and CDR2 YDEGEE. The J segment lost 4 bases and the V segment lost 4 bases, leaving 10 bases of the junction unmatched. The CDR3 is CASSPGQGESNEKLFF. The CDR3 DNA follows: TGTGCCAGCAGCCCGGGCCAGGGGGAAAGTAATGAAAAACTGTTTTTT.

The rearrangement joins TRBV5-1 to TRBJ2-5; D may be TRBD1 (6 bases). V was clipped by 3 bases and J by 2 bases, with 14 bases between them. The CDR3 is made up of 15 amino acids. Germline-derived CDR1 and CDR2 are SGHRS and YFSETQ. The CDR3 protein is CASSSSQGPQETQYF. The CDR3 DNA reads as TGCGCCAGCAGCTCCTCACAGGGCCCGCAAGAGACCCAGTACTTC.

This sequence joins TRBV5-3 and TRBJ2-1; TRBD2 might be the D (6 bases). TRBV5-3 carries the ORF label, with uncertain function. Trimming shortened V by 8 bases and J by 1 base, and 13 bases separated the two germline ends. There are 14 residues in the CDR3. In DNA, the CDR3 is TGTGCCAGCCAGGGACTCAGGTCCTACAATGAGCAGTTCTTC. This gives the protein CASQGLRSYNEQFF.

This clone was seen only once. The chain uses TRBV5-1 and TRBJ2-7, with D possibly matching TRBD2 (5 bases). CDR1 is SGHRS and CDR2 is YFSETQ in the germline V gene. The CDR3 is 14 residues long. The V end lost 5 bases, the J end lost 2 bases, and 14 bases lay between the germline ends. The CDR3, as DNA: TGCGCCAGCAGAATGATTGGGAGTACCTACGAGCAGTACTTC. It encodes CASRMIGSTYEQYF.

The gene calls are TRBV7-2 and TRBJ2-1; TRBD2 matches 11 bases. In germline, CDR1 is SGHTA, CDR2 FQGNSA. The CDR3 runs 15 residues. With V trimmed by 6 bases and J by 6 bases, 7 bases remained unmatched. DNA for the CDR3: TGTGCCAGCAGACAGGGACTAGCGGAGTCCAATGAGCAGTTCTTC. This encodes CASRQGLAESNEQFF.